A single sample is the source of the 27 T cell receptor beta chains below, sequenced in a study of shared clonotypes between healthy human individuals. The table came from immunoSEQ multiplex PCR; TCRdb's copy has only in-frame clones and leaves some out. There are a few hundred thousand clones in the sample; about 97% occur only once, and 0.045% to 0.06% lies in the top ten. Sequencing input: naive CD4+ T cells sorted from blood. Noted subset: CD45RA+ positively selected. The receptors were sampled from a woman in her 30s in good health.

CDR3 in amino acids: CASTVRDRELPLLNEKLFF. The CDR3 DNA reads as TGCGCCAGCACTGTCCGGGACAGGGAGCTCCCGCTCCTTAATGAAAAACTGTTTTTT. The rearrangement links TRBV10-1 to TRBJ1-4; 9 bases are a match to TRBD1. Germline V gene sequence: CDR1 WNHNN, CDR2 SYGVQD (reference sequence). The J segment lost 4 bases and the V segment lost 7 bases, leaving 19 bases of the junction unmatched. CDR3 length: 19 amino acids.

This rearrangement joins TRBV9 to TRBJ2-3, with a possible D match to TRBD2 (5 bases). The germline CDR1 and CDR2 sequences are SGDLS and YYNGEE. V was shortened by 0 bases and J by 0 bases, with 11 bases between the two germline ends. The CDR3 consists of 16 residues. This CDR3 is CASSVVSGPSTDTQYF. CDR3 DNA sequence: TGTGCCAGCAGCGTAGTGAGCGGACCTAGCACAGATACGCAGTATTTT.

The sample holds one count of this clone. The gene calls are TRBV28 and TRBJ1-2, with 8 bases aligning to TRBD1. The CDR3 contains 14 residues. V trimming: 5 bases; J trimming: 5 bases; junction bases outside the gene matches: 7. Per the germline V gene, CDR1 is MDHEN and CDR2 is SYDVKM. In DNA form, the CDR3 reads TGTGCCAGCAGTCTAGGACAGGGAAGGTATGGCTACACCTTC. This encodes CASSLGQGRYGYTF.

This clone was seen just once. The V and J genes are TRBV19 and TRBJ2-1, with a weak D call TRBD2 (6 bases). V lost 6 bases and J lost 3, with 12 bases in between. CDR1 and CDR2 (germline): LNHDA, SQIVND (reference sequence). This CDR3 has 14 amino acids. This CDR3 is CASRRDSSYNEQFF. For the CDR3, the DNA is TGTGCCAGTAGAAGGGACTCCAGCTACAATGAGCAGTTCTTC.

The rearrangement joins TRBV29-1 to TRBJ2-4, with D possibly being TRBD2 (5 bases). Germline CDR1 SQVTM, CDR2 ANQGSEA. V lost 4 bases and J lost 8, with 12 bases in between. CDR3 size: 12 residues. DNA of the CDR3: TGCAGCGTTGGGGCGGGTGCGGACATTCAGTACTTC. Amino acids: CSVGAGADIQYF.

The chain uses TRBV19 and TRBJ2-7, with 9 bases matching TRBD1. Germline CDR1 is LNHDA and CDR2 is SQIVND (reference sequence). The CDR3 loop spans 16 amino acids. J gave up 6 bases and V 0 bases, and 9 bases lay outside the gene matches. The CDR3 coding sequence is TGTGCCAGTAGTATAGAATCCGGGACAGGGATGGTCGAGCAGTACTTC. It encodes CASSIESGTGMVEQYF.

The chain uses TRBV28 and TRBJ2-1; 13 bases agree with TRBD2. V lost 5 bases to trimming and J lost 4 bases; unmatched junction nucleotides: 2. This CDR3 spans 15 amino acids. Germline V gives CDR1 MDHEN, CDR2 SYDVKM. The CDR3 DNA is TGTGCCAGCAGTACGGGACTAGCGGGGTACAATGAGCAGTTCTTC. This gives the protein CASSTGLAGYNEQFF.

This chain links TRBV28 with TRBJ1-1; D might be TRBD1 (6 bases). Germline V lookup: CDR1 MDHEN, CDR2 SYDVKM. The CDR3 totals 17 residues. Trimming took off 2 bases at V and 2 bases at J, with 18 bases between the two ends. DNA of the CDR3: TGTGCCAGCAGTTTAAGTAGGCGGACAGCGATAAACACTGAAGCTTTCTTT. It specifies CASSLSRRTAINTEAFF.

The chain employs TRBV10-3 and TRBJ2-7; no reliable D call. Germline CDR1 ENHRY, CDR2 SYGVKD. V lost 4 bases, J lost 2 bases, and 9 bases lay in between. The CDR3 is 13 amino acids. In DNA form, the CDR3 reads TGTGCCATCAGTGTCGCCAGCACCTACGAGCAGTACTTC. It codes for CAISVASTYEQYF.

The V and J genes are TRBV28 and TRBJ2-5, with 13 bases aligning to TRBD2. Per germline, CDR1 MDHEN and CDR2 SYDVKM. Trimming at V came to 10 bases and at J to 5 bases, leaving 13 bases not matched to a gene. The CDR3 covers 16 residues. The chain's CDR3 is CAIPPATSGGWETQYF. CDR3 sequence (DNA): TGTGCCATCCCGCCGGCGACTAGCGGGGGGTGGGAGACCCAGTACTTC.

CDR3 protein: CASRQGEVSNQPQHF. CDR3 nucleotides: TGTGCCAGCCGACAGGGCGAAGTTAGCAATCAGCCCCAGCATTTT. The J gene is TRBJ1-5, the V gene TRBV28; TRBD1 matches at 7 bases. Trimming at V came to 8 bases and at J to 0 bases, leaving 7 bases not matched to a gene. Germline V gene lookup returns CDR1 MDHEN and CDR2 SYDVKM. The CDR3 runs 15 residues.

This clone has a single count. The chain combines TRBV7-3 with TRBJ1-3; tentatively, D is TRBD1 (5 bases). V was pared by 5 bases and J by 0 bases, with 17 bases between. The germline V gene encodes CDR1 SGHTA and CDR2 FQGTGA. The CDR3 contains 17 residues. This chain's CDR3 is CASSLGPGPSSGNTIYF. Here the CDR3 DNA reads TGTGCCAGCAGCCTCGGGCCGGGACCGAGCTCTGGAAACACCATATATTTT.

J is TRBJ2-3 and V is TRBV7-9; TRBD1 matches 10 bases. Losses at the gene ends were 5 bases for V and 4 bases for J; bases not matched to a gene: 6. The CDR3 runs 15 residues. Germline V gene sequence: CDR1 SEHNR, CDR2 FQNEAQ (reference sequence). The CDR3 reads CASSHGQGDADTQYF. The CDR3 DNA sequence: TGTGCCAGCAGCCACGGACAGGGGGACGCAGATACGCAGTATTTT.

The chain uses TRBV18 and TRBJ1-4; TRBD1 is a possible D gene (6 bases). The CDR3 extends over 13 amino acids. Germline CDR1 is KGHSH and CDR2 is LQKENI. Trimming removed 3 bases from V and 8 bases from J, with 10 bases in between. Written as DNA, the CDR3 is TGTGCCAGCTCACCGAGGACAGTCGAAAAACTGTTTTTT. Amino acid sequence: CASSPRTVEKLFF.

The chain is built from TRBV28 and TRBJ2-7, with D tentatively TRBD1 (6 bases). CDR3 length: 19 residues. The germline CDR1 and CDR2 sequences are MDHEN and SYDVKM. The V gene lost 4 bases and the J gene lost 6 bases, with 31 bases spanning the gap. The CDR3 here is CASSSRRQAGSLVRGEQYF. Written as DNA, the CDR3 is TGTGCCAGCAGTTCCCGCCGACAGGCAGGGTCGCTTGTACGCGGCGAGCAGTACTTC.

This clone has just one count. The V call is TRBV5-1, the J call TRBJ2-3; D ambiguous. Germline V CDR1 and CDR2: SGHRS, YFSETQ. The CDR3 runs to 16 residues. V lost 2 bases and J lost 1, with 14 bases in between. The CDR3 region is CASSFTSGGGTDTQYF. In DNA form, the CDR3 reads TGCGCCAGCAGCTTTACATCGGGCGGCGGCACAGATACGCAGTATTTT.

This clone was seen a single time. The chain is built from TRBV9 and TRBJ1-1, with D hard to call. The germline V gene has CDR1 SGDLS and CDR2 YYNGEE. This CDR3 comprises 14 residues. Between the trimmed V and J ends, which lost 5 bases and 0 bases, there was a span of 11 bases. CDR3 amino acids: CASSASLMNTEAFF. The CDR3 DNA sequence: TGTGCCAGCAGTGCTAGCCTCATGAACACTGAAGCTTTCTTT.

The chain links TRBV5-1 to TRBJ2-7; D perhaps matches TRBD2 (6 bases). Trimming left V 0 bases short and J 1 base short, with 14 bases between. Looked up from germline, CDR1 is SGHRS and CDR2 is YFSETQ. The CDR3 consists of 16 residues. In DNA form, the CDR3 reads TGCGCCAGCAGCTTGGGTGCTGTTCGGGGGTCCTACGAGCAGTACTTC. Amino acid sequence: CASSLGAVRGSYEQYF.

J is TRBJ2-5 and V is TRBV21-1; the DNA was not used to check the table's D call, TRBD2. The J call may be in error: the DNA end matches TRBJ2-7 better. TRBV21-1 counts as a pseudogene. There are 14 residues in the CDR3. CDR3 nucleotide sequence: TGTGCCAGCCCTAAACGGGAGGGGTCCTACGAGCAGTACTTC. As protein: CASPKREGSYEQYF.

This chain links TRBV15 with TRBJ2-1; 9 nucleotides align to TRBD1. The CDR3 loop spans 18 amino acids. From germline, CDR1 is LNHNV and CDR2 YYDKDF (reference sequence). J was trimmed by 10 bases and V by 1 base; bases with no gene match: 17. CDR3 sequence (DNA): TGTGCCACCAGCAGAGGGTTTGATGGGGACAGGGCGCGAGGGGAGCAGTTCTTC. Translation: CATSRGFDGDRARGEQFF.

About this clone: One junction end does not reproduce the germline sequence, and a read error may be involved. The chain joins TRBV11-3 to TRBJ2-1; 8 bases align to TRBD2. This CDR3 has 11 residues. Germline assignment: CDR1 SGHNT and CDR2 YENEEA. The CDR3 loop is CASSPSGLAIF. CDR3 coding DNA: TGTGCCAGCAGCCCTAGCGGGTTGGCTATCTTC.

The rearrangement uses TRBV7-8 and TRBJ1-2; no definite D call. This CDR3 has 12 amino acids. Trimming stripped 1 base from V and 6 bases from J, with 6 bases between. Germline-derived CDR1 and CDR2 are SGHVS and FQNEAQ. The CDR3 bases are TGTGCCAGCAGCTTAGAAAGGAATGGCTACACCTTC. It yields the protein CASSLERNGYTF.

The chain carries TRBV5-5 and TRBJ2-7; a possible D gene is TRBD1 (6 bases). CDR1 is SGHKS, CDR2 YYEKEE, per germline (reference sequence). This CDR3 is 13 amino acids long. Trimming took off 5 bases at V and 3 bases at J, with 12 bases between the two ends. The CDR3 spells CASSPQGFYEQYF. The DNA of the CDR3 is TGTGCCAGCAGTCCACAGGGATTCTACGAGCAGTACTTC.

This chain uses TRBV9 with TRBJ2-5; the D is unclear. Germline values: CDR1 SGDLS, CDR2 YYNGEE. The CDR3 is 15 residues long. Trimming stripped 3 bases from V and 3 bases from J, with 15 bases between. CDR3 nucleotides: TGTGCCAGCAGCGCAAATAAAAATCGGGAAGAGACCCAGTACTTC. As protein: CASSANKNREETQYF.

V gene TRBV7-8 combines with J gene TRBJ1-2; 9 nucleotides align to TRBD1. V gave up 5 bases and J gave up 2 bases; unmatched junction bases: 6. Germline CDR1 reads SGHVS; CDR2 reads FQNEAQ. The CDR3 covers 15 residues. Here the CDR3 DNA reads TGTGCCAGCAGCCCTCGGACAGGGGAAAACTATGGCTACACCTTC. Translated, it gives CASSPRTGENYGYTF.

This clone is a singleton in its sample. The V and J genes are TRBV6-4 and TRBJ1-3; D gene unclear. The CDR3 totals 17 residues. V was clipped by 4 bases and J by 0 bases, with 16 bases between them. The germline V gene has CDR1 MRHNA and CDR2 SNTAGT. CDR3 coding DNA: TGTGCCAGCAGTGGCGGAGGTTCCCAGAGCTCTGGAAACACCATATATTTT. It specifies CASSGGGSQSSGNTIYF.

The V call is TRBV7-9, the J call TRBJ2-7; 8 nucleotides align to TRBD2. The length of the CDR3 is 14 residues. V gave up 5 bases and J gave up 1 base; unmatched junction bases: 4. CDR1 is SEHNR, CDR2 FQNEAQ, per germline (reference sequence). CDR3 protein: CASSAGTRSYEQYF. DNA for the CDR3: TGTGCCAGCAGCGCCGGGACTAGATCCTACGAGCAGTACTTC.